These T cell receptor beta chains were read from a single sample in a study of cytomegalovirus exposure and HLA in healthy donors. The protocol was immunoSEQ multiplex PCR, while the TCRdb copy is restricted to in-frame clones and leaves out a portion. Recorded for this sample: around 75,000 clones. Sequencing was performed on PBMCs. These receptors came from a man aged 40-49 years in good health and CMV-seronegative. CDR3s leave out the opening cysteine and the closing phenylalanine or tryptophan. D genes are given only for firm matches.

V gene,CDR3 length,D gene,J gene,CDR3 protein
TRBV23-1,15,NA,TRBJ2-4,ASCPADRQLAKNIQY
TRBV6-1,13,NA,TRBJ1-2,ASSELLGGADGYT
TRBV7-6,13,NA,TRBJ1-1,ASSLVEGLNTEAF
TRBV2,12,NA,TRBJ2-5,ASSARLSQETQY
TRBV10-3,12,NA,TRBJ2-6,AIGSSSGANVLT
TRBV6-5,13,TRBD1,TRBJ1-3,ASSYRQGSVNTIY
TRBV18,13,NA,TRBJ1-5,ASSPPGGINQPQH
TRBV7-2,14,TRBD1,TRBJ2-3,ASSSSRDRGTDTQY
TRBV6-1,11,TRBD1,TRBJ2-7,ASSRDRNYEQY
TRBV12-2,12,NA,TRBJ1-1,ASRLRAVNTEAF
TRBV9,13,TRBD1,TRBJ1-2,ASSVAWTGQDGYT
TRBV25-1,16,NA,TRBJ2-7,AITRGMVGRSKPYEQY
TRBV6-1,15,TRBD1,TRBJ2-2,ASSAAPGQMNTGELF
TRBV5-6,14,TRBD1,TRBJ1-5,ASSSGTGASGQPQH
TRBV18,12,NA,TRBJ2-7,ASSRRADSYEQY
TRBV10-3,14,NA,TRBJ1-1,AISELELGAKTEAF
TRBV5-4,11,TRBD1,TRBJ1-1,ASSGQGAPFAF
TRBV20-1,9,NA,TRBJ1-5,SASQGGPQH
TRBV13,11,NA,TRBJ2-7,ASSLWRGNEQY
TRBV7-2,10,NA,TRBJ2-2,ASRSNTGELF
TRBV6-1,12,TRBD2,TRBJ2-1,ASTLAGGGDEQF
TRBV30,9,NA,TRBJ1-5,AWGRNQPQH
TRBV5-1,12,TRBD2,TRBJ2-5,ASIKLAGLETQY
TRBV5-6,13,NA,TRBJ1-5,ASSLGGGRNQPQH
TRBV30,15,TRBD1,TRBJ1-3,AWSDQPQGLGGNTIY
TRBV2,12,NA,TRBJ2-7,ASLPRVQTYEQY
TRBV6-5,13,NA,TRBJ2-5,ASMSYGEAAKTQY
TRBV5-1,13,TRBD2,TRBJ2-3,ASSSRTSGTDTQY
TRBV7-9,13,TRBD1,TRBJ2-1,ASSQDRGPVHKQF
TRBV6-5,11,NA,TRBJ1-2,ASSTGGGYGYT
TRBV7-2,13,NA,TRBJ2-3,ASSLDGTSTDTQY
TRBV11-2,13,NA,TRBJ1-2,ASSPGRGVDYGYT
TRBV29-1,15,NA,TRBJ1-1,SVPKGLGQTYFEPAF
TRBV25-1,14,NA,TRBJ2-7,ASSGTQGGTAYEQY
TRBV6-5,12,NA,TRBJ2-7,ASTPPGFRGEQY
TRBV2,12,NA,TRBJ2-7,ASTRHPSSYEQY
TRBV4-3,17,TRBD1,TRBJ2-3,ASSQDLGRGRLSTDTQY
TRBV2,12,NA,NA,ASSVHGGVYEQY